There are many counts of the clone carrying this T cell receptor beta chain. Its matching antigen is unknown. Unique molecular identifiers tagged the TCRbeta library. TCRdb recomputed calls from the PCR reads with MiXCR, one row per CDR3 protein. The sample lists some 150,000 distinct CDR3 sequences, around 9% occurring once. The sample comes from a study of T-cell reconstitution after alpha-beta-depleted transplantation in children. Study-level results: Alpha-beta T cells present about two months after transplant were reported to originate from several hundred expanded graft clones.

CDR1 and CDR2 (germline): SGHVS, FQNEAQ. V gave up 6 bases and J gave up 6 bases, with 6 bases separating them. The CDR3 is 10 amino acids. The receptor comes from a female patient between 2 and 15 years old who had a stem cell transplant for congenital amegakaryocytic thrombocytopenia, so the T cells may come from the graft donor. Specimen: PBMCs, mostly from graft donor cells, collected 180 days after TCRalphabeta/CD19-depleted stem cell transplant. This sequence joins TRBV7-8 and TRBJ2-7, with D unresolved. CDR3 amino acids: CASSGVEQYF. CDR3 sequence (DNA): TGTGCCAGCAGTGGGGTCGAGCAGTACTTC.